A single T cell receptor beta chain is shown here with its context. These data originate in a study of blood T cell repertoires in COVID-19. The overall study: From T cells, B-cell-depleted T cells, or PBMCs came the material, which was cDNA or gDNA.

In the original processing: Amplification of reference gene primers provided the estimated nucleated cell counts. The assay was immunoSEQ multiplex PCR, and TCRdb's table has in-frame clones only and misses some. The DNA gave D and trimming, while V, J and clone size come from that table. Of about 200,000 clones in the sample, 75% to 90% are singletons; the top ten hold 8% to 10%. The CDR3 covers 14 residues. Per the germline V gene, CDR1 is SGHAT and CDR2 is FQDESV (reference sequence). Trimming shortened V by 3 bases and J by 6 bases, and 12 bases separated the two germline ends. Sequenced input: peripheral blood. The V and J genes are TRBV11-1 and TRBJ2-1; no clear D. The clonotype originates from a woman aged 80 or over with COVID-19, enrolled during active disease. The CDR3, as DNA: TGTGCCAGCAGCTTGGGCCCGCAAGTCAATGAGCAGTTCTTC. Its translation: CASSLGPQVNEQFF.